What follows are 9 T cell receptor beta chains derived from one specimen sequenced in a study of T cell repertoires in cytomegalovirus infection. From the reads, TCRdb called clonotypes with MiXCR, one entry per CDR3 protein. The table shows 680,000 or so distinct CDR3 sequences, with roughly 36% occurring only once. Antigen specificity for these receptors is unknown. This material consisted of cultured PBMCs, taken from culture after CMV antigen stimulation. These receptors were obtained from a human donor in good health (CMV status not recorded). Some clones in this sample may be carry-over from other donors' samples.

The chain is built from TRBV7-8 and TRBJ2-7; 7 nucleotides align to TRBD2. This CDR3 has 15 residues. The germline V gene encodes CDR1 SGHVS and CDR2 FQNEAQ. With V trimmed by 5 bases and J by 0 bases, 7 bases remained unmatched. In DNA, the CDR3 is TGTGCCAGCAGCCTGCGGGGGTTCCTCTCCTACGAGCAGTACTTC. It specifies CASSLRGFLSYEQYF.

This clonotype came up a few times. This chain connects TRBV6-1 to TRBJ2-2, with D uncertain. Trimming shortened V by 4 bases and J by 3 bases, and 9 bases separated the two germline ends. Germline loops: CDR1 MNHNS, CDR2 SASEGT. The CDR3 extends over 14 amino acids. CDR3 sequence (DNA): TGTGCCAGCAGTGGGTCAGCCTACACCGGGGAGCTGTTTTTT. It yields the protein CASSGSAYTGELFF.

This clonotype was recorded at least ten times. This chain connects TRBV7-2 to TRBJ1-2; TRBD1 agrees at 12 bases. Germline V CDR1 and CDR2: SGHTA, FQGNSA. J gave up 6 bases and V 5 bases, and 10 bases lay outside the gene matches. This CDR3 is 16 amino acids long. The DNA of the CDR3 is TGTGCCAGCAGCACCAGGGGGACAGGGGGCGCAGATGGCTACACCTTC. This codes for CASSTRGTGGADGYTF.

This chain joins TRBV10-3 and TRBJ2-7, with TRBD2 matching 10 bases. This CDR3 is built from 14 residues. CDR1 ENHRY and CDR2 SYGVKD come from the germline V gene. The V gene end was trimmed by 2 bases and the J gene end by 6 bases; junction bases not matched to a gene: 4. The CDR3 region has the DNA TGTGCCATCAGTGAGCTAGCGGGAGAGAGCGAGCAGTACTTC. This translates into CAISELAGESEQYF.

This clonotype appeared a single time. The rearrangement links TRBV10-3 to TRBJ1-6; no clear D. From germline, CDR1 is ENHRY and CDR2 SYGVKD. This CDR3 is built from 13 residues. The V gene lost 8 bases and the J gene lost 7 bases, with 12 bases spanning the gap. For the CDR3, the DNA is TGTGCCATCGCCTCCATGGGGAATTCACCCCTCCACTTT. Protein product: CAIASMGNSPLHF.

In its sample, this clonotype was seen a few times. The rearrangement links TRBV7-3 to TRBJ2-1, with 12 bases that match TRBD2. The germline gives CDR1 SGHTA, CDR2 FQGTGA. The CDR3 loop spans 15 amino acids. J lost 9 bases, V lost 5 bases, and 8 bases had no gene match. The CDR3 spells CASSIRLAGVGEQFF. The CDR3 DNA reads TGTGCCAGCAGCATCCGACTAGCGGGGGTCGGTGAGCAGTTCTTC.

This clonotype occurred a few times. V and J are TRBV6-1 and TRBJ1-4; perhaps TRBD1 as D (6 bases). CDR1 and CDR2 (germline): MNHNS, SASEGT. V dropped 3 bases and J dropped 4 bases, with 15 bases sitting between them. The CDR3 is made up of 16 amino acids. The CDR3 DNA sequence: TGTGCCAGCAGTGAGGATCAGGGGTACCTTAATGAAAAACTGTTTTTT. This translates into CASSEDQGYLNEKLFF.

Only a few counts were recorded for this clonotype. The V and J genes are TRBV7-2 and TRBJ2-7, with 8 bases that match TRBD2. This CDR3 region has 15 residues. Germline CDR1 reads SGHTA; CDR2 reads FQGNSA. V trimming: 3 bases; J trimming: 7 bases; junction bases outside the gene matches: 11. CDR3 loop: CASSFQTGGLEEQYF. The CDR3 DNA sequence: TGTGCCAGCAGCTTCCAAACGGGGGGGCTGGAAGAGCAGTACTTC.

In DNA, the CDR3 is TGTGCCAGCAGCCAAAGTGCCGGGTACACCGGGGAGCTGTTTTTT. Protein: CASSQSAGYTGELFF. The chain is built from TRBV4-2 and TRBJ2-2; D remains unclear. CDR3 length equals 15 residues. Trimming left V 2 bases short and J 3 bases short, with 10 bases between. The germline CDR1 and CDR2 sequences are LGHNA and YNFKEQ.